The rows below give T cell receptor beta chains drawn from one sample of a study of cytomegalovirus exposure and HLA in healthy donors. Measured with immunoSEQ multiplex PCR; TCRdb has only the in-frame clones, and not every one. Here the sample spans 150,000 or so clones, roughly 79% being singletons. Sequencing was performed on PBMCs. These receptors were obtained from a woman aged 40 to 50 in good health and CMV-seronegative. The CDR3 runs from the conserved cysteine through the conserved F or W. The order of the fields is clone size, V gene, J gene, D gene, CDR3 protein, CDR3 DNA. D genes are given only for firm matches. Clone size appears in some rows only: once, few, many, or a class for an expanded clone.

clone_size: -
v_call: TRBV2
j_call: TRBJ2-1
d_call: -
cdr3_aa: CASKAGWDNEQFF
cdr3_nt: TGTGCCAGCAAGGCAGGGTGGGACAATGAGCAGTTCTTC

clone_size: -
v_call: TRBV11-2
j_call: TRBJ2-7
d_call: TRBD1
cdr3_aa: CASSLDWGQGPYEQYF
cdr3_nt: TGTGCCAGCAGCTTAGATTGGGGACAGGGACCCTACGAGCAGTACTTC

clone_size: few
v_call: TRBV15
j_call: TRBJ1-3
d_call: TRBD1
cdr3_aa: CALRDSGNTIYF
cdr3_nt: TGTGCCCTACGGGACAGTGGAAACACCATATATTTT

clone_size: -
v_call: TRBV27
j_call: TRBJ2-1
d_call: TRBD2
cdr3_aa: CASSTTPSGWSSYNEQFF
cdr3_nt: TGTGCCAGCAGCACCACCCCTAGCGGGTGGAGCTCCTACAATGAGCAGTTCTTC

clone_size: once
v_call: TRBV11-1
j_call: TRBJ1-5
d_call: TRBD1
cdr3_aa: CASSLAGQGGQPQHF
cdr3_nt: TGTGCCAGCAGCTTAGCCGGACAGGGCGGACAGCCCCAGCATTTT

clone_size: -
v_call: TRBV7-2
j_call: TRBJ1-3
d_call: -
cdr3_aa: CASSLVRAPGNTIYF
cdr3_nt: TGTGCCAGCAGCTTAGTGAGGGCTCCTGGAAACACCATATATTTT

clone_size: -
v_call: TRBV20-1
j_call: TRBJ1-2
d_call: -
cdr3_aa: CSARVNYGYTF
cdr3_nt: TGCAGTGCTAGAGTAAACTATGGCTACACCTTC

clone_size: -
v_call: TRBV14
j_call: TRBJ2-3
d_call: TRBD1
cdr3_aa: CASSQGQTTDTQYF
cdr3_nt: TGTGCCAGCAGCCAGGGACAGACCACAGATACGCAGTATTTT

clone_size: -
v_call: TRBV29-1
j_call: TRBJ1-2
d_call: TRBD1
cdr3_aa: CSATGDYGYTF
cdr3_nt: TGCAGCGCGACAGGGGACTATGGCTACACCTTC

clone_size: -
v_call: TRBV5-5
j_call: TRBJ2-2
d_call: -
cdr3_aa: CASSLFWGVATGELFF
cdr3_nt: TGTGCCAGCAGCTTGTTTTGGGGCGTCGCGACCGGGGAGCTGTTTTTT

clone_size: -
v_call: TRBV2
j_call: TRBJ2-5
d_call: -
cdr3_aa: CASTWGLPKETQYF
cdr3_nt: TGTGCCAGCACTTGGGGACTGCCAAAAGAGACCCAGTACTTC

clone_size: -
v_call: TRBV2
j_call: TRBJ2-1
d_call: TRBD2
cdr3_aa: CASVGLAGYNEQFF
cdr3_nt: TGTGCCAGCGTTGGACTAGCGGGATACAATGAGCAGTTCTTC

clone_size: -
v_call: TRBV7-6
j_call: TRBJ2-5
d_call: -
cdr3_aa: CASSLSLRVEEETQYF
cdr3_nt: TGTGCCAGCAGCTTATCTCTTCGGGTTGAGGAAGAGACCCAGTACTTC

clone_size: -
v_call: TRBV6-5
j_call: TRBJ2-7
d_call: -
cdr3_aa: CASGVFASGYEQYF
cdr3_nt: TGTGCCAGCGGAGTCTTCGCTTCCGGCTACGAGCAGTACTTC

clone_size: -
v_call: TRBV28
j_call: TRBJ1-2
d_call: -
cdr3_aa: CASQANYGYTF
cdr3_nt: TGTGCCAGCCAGGCTAACTATGGCTACACCTTC

clone_size: -
v_call: TRBV30
j_call: TRBJ1-2
d_call: -
cdr3_aa: CAWSVGGHLYGYTF
cdr3_nt: TGTGCCTGGAGTGTAGGTGGGCACCTCTATGGCTACACCTTC

clone_size: few
v_call: TRBV4-3
j_call: TRBJ2-3
d_call: TRBD2
cdr3_aa: CASSEGPGGTDTQYF
cdr3_nt: TGCGCCAGCAGTGAAGGGCCGGGGGGAACAGATACGCAGTATTTT

clone_size: -
v_call: TRBV11-1
j_call: TRBJ2-1
d_call: TRBD2
cdr3_aa: CASSPGTSGGNEQFF
cdr3_nt: TGTGCCAGCAGCCCCGGGACTAGCGGGGGGAATGAGCAGTTCTTC

clone_size: once
v_call: TRBV19
j_call: TRBJ2-7
d_call: TRBD2
cdr3_aa: CASSIIISTSGSPPYEQYF
cdr3_nt: TGTGCCAGTAGTATAATAATCTCGACTAGCGGGAGTCCCCCTTACGAGCAGTACTTC

clone_size: -
v_call: TRBV27
j_call: TRBJ2-2
d_call: TRBD2
cdr3_aa: CASRVGAGVYTGELFF
cdr3_nt: TGTGCCAGCAGGGTGGGAGCGGGAGTCTATACCGGGGAGCTGTTTTTT

clone_size: -
v_call: TRBV7-3
j_call: TRBJ2-3
d_call: TRBD2
cdr3_aa: CASRLAGARTDTQYF
cdr3_nt: TGTGCCAGCAGGTTAGCGGGAGCGAGGACAGATACGCAGTATTTT

clone_size: few
v_call: TRBV7-9
j_call: TRBJ2-1
d_call: TRBD2
cdr3_aa: CASRGGYTYNEQFF
cdr3_nt: TGTGCCAGCCGGGGGGGCTACACCTACAATGAGCAGTTCTTC

clone_size: -
v_call: TRBV19
j_call: TRBJ2-7
d_call: TRBD1
cdr3_aa: CASSITTGTGRNEQYF
cdr3_nt: TGTGCCAGTAGTATTACGACCGGGACAGGGAGGAACGAGCAGTACTTC

clone_size: -
v_call: TRBV7-2
j_call: TRBJ2-1
d_call: -
cdr3_aa: CATNVYNEQFF
cdr3_nt: TGTGCCACTAACGTCTACAATGAGCAGTTCTTC

clone_size: few
v_call: TRBV5-4
j_call: TRBJ2-7
d_call: -
cdr3_aa: CASQTESNSYEQYF
cdr3_nt: TGTGCCAGCCAGACGGAGTCCAACTCCTACGAGCAGTACTTC

clone_size: -
v_call: TRBV7-2
j_call: TRBJ1-4
d_call: -
cdr3_aa: CASSPHPQSSEKLFF
cdr3_nt: TGTGCCAGCAGCCCCCACCCACAGAGTAGTGAAAAACTGTTTTTT

clone_size: -
v_call: TRBV6-1
j_call: TRBJ2-3
d_call: TRBD1
cdr3_aa: CASSDRGISDTQYF
cdr3_nt: TGTGCCAGCAGTGACAGGGGGATCTCAGATACGCAGTATTTT

clone_size: -
v_call: TRBV5-1
j_call: TRBJ1-1
d_call: -
cdr3_aa: CASSLDVRGVEAFF
cdr3_nt: TGCGCCAGCAGCTTGGATGTCAGGGGAGTTGAAGCTTTCTTT

clone_size: -
v_call: TRBV7-2
j_call: TRBJ2-5
d_call: -
cdr3_aa: CASSPNQGSHQETQYF
cdr3_nt: TGTGCCAGCAGCCCCAATCAGGGTTCCCACCAAGAGACCCAGTACTTC

clone_size: -
v_call: TRBV6-6
j_call: TRBJ1-5
d_call: -
cdr3_aa: CASKPGSNQPQHF
cdr3_nt: TGTGCCAGCAAACCAGGGTCTAATCAGCCCCAGCATTTT

clone_size: -
v_call: TRBV5-6
j_call: TRBJ2-2
d_call: TRBD1
cdr3_aa: CASSYGQVVSGELFF
cdr3_nt: TGTGCCAGCAGCTACGGACAGGTTGTCAGCGGGGAGCTGTTTTTT

clone_size: -
v_call: TRBV6-1
j_call: TRBJ1-4
d_call: -
cdr3_aa: CASGVLDWEKLFF
cdr3_nt: TGTGCCAGCGGCGTTTTGGACTGGGAAAAACTGTTTTTT

clone_size: -
v_call: TRBV19
j_call: TRBJ2-1
d_call: TRBD2
cdr3_aa: CASSSSGLAGVNEQFF
cdr3_nt: TGTGCCAGTAGTAGCTCCGGACTAGCGGGAGTGAATGAGCAGTTCTTC

clone_size: once
v_call: TRBV7-8
j_call: TRBJ1-5
d_call: TRBD1
cdr3_aa: CASSPQGAANQPQHF
cdr3_nt: TGTGCCAGCAGCCCTCAGGGGGCGGCCAATCAGCCCCAGCATTTT

clone_size: few
v_call: TRBV28
j_call: TRBJ1-1
d_call: TRBD1
cdr3_aa: CASSGRGRNTEAFF
cdr3_nt: TGTGCCAGCAGTGGAAGGGGGCGGAACACTGAAGCTTTCTTT

clone_size: -
v_call: TRBV2
j_call: TRBJ2-1
d_call: -
cdr3_aa: CASSGPGVAAQFF
cdr3_nt: TGTGCCAGCAGTGGCCCTGGGGTAGCGGCGCAGTTCTTC

clone_size: -
v_call: TRBV18
j_call: TRBJ1-1
d_call: -
cdr3_aa: CASSPGATEAFF
cdr3_nt: TGTGCCAGCTCACCGGGGGCCACTGAAGCCTTCTTT

clone_size: -
v_call: TRBV15
j_call: TRBJ1-2
d_call: TRBD1
cdr3_aa: CATSTRGHGYTF
cdr3_nt: TGTGCCACCAGCACCAGGGGGCATGGCTACACCTTC

clone_size: -
v_call: TRBV28
j_call: TRBJ2-1
d_call: -
cdr3_aa: CASSPRGFDYNEQFF
cdr3_nt: TGTGCCAGCAGTCCCAGGGGATTTGACTACAATGAGCAGTTCTTC

clone_size: -
v_call: TRBV6-5
j_call: TRBJ2-1
d_call: -
cdr3_aa: CASSPDSRLHNEQFF
cdr3_nt: TGTGCCAGCAGTCCGGACAGCCGACTCCACAATGAGCAGTTCTTC

clone_size: -
v_call: TRBV5-4
j_call: TRBJ2-5
d_call: -
cdr3_aa: CASSFRASVQETQYF
cdr3_nt: TGTGCCAGCAGCTTTCGGGCTAGCGTACAAGAGACCCAGTACTTC

clone_size: -
v_call: TRBV4-3
j_call: TRBJ2-6
d_call: -
cdr3_aa: CASSQDGHSGANVLTF
cdr3_nt: TGCGCCAGCAGCCAAGACGGACACTCTGGGGCCAACGTCCTGACTTTC